The 15 T cell receptor beta chains below were found in one sample sequenced in a study of shared clonotypes between healthy human individuals. Sequenced by immunoSEQ multiplex PCR; TCRdb stores in-frame clones only, minus some. The repertoire holds 2 million to 3 million clones, approximately 93% seen once, with more than 0.35% in the top ten. Sequenced material: naive CD4+ T cells from PBMCs. Subset given: CD45RA+ positively selected. The origin of the receptors is a man in his late teens or twenties in good health. Some clones in this sample may be carry-over from other donors' samples.

The chain carries TRBV18 and TRBJ1-4; 7 bases align to TRBD1. V shed 5 bases and J 4 bases; nucleotides not matched to a gene: 7. Looked up from germline, CDR1 is KGHSH and CDR2 is LQKENI. The CDR3 extends over 15 amino acids. CDR3 DNA: TGTGCCAGCTCATCTTTGACAGGGAATAATGAAAAACTGTTTTTT. Its translation is CASSSLTGNNEKLFF.

The J gene is TRBJ2-1, the V gene TRBV14, with 14 nucleotides matching TRBD2. This CDR3 is built from 16 residues. V lost 2 bases to trimming and J lost 7 bases; unmatched junction nucleotides: 4. The germline CDR1 and CDR2 sequences are SGHDN and FVKESK. CDR3 loop: CASSQWGLAGVNEQFF. Written as DNA, the CDR3 is TGTGCCAGCAGCCAATGGGGACTAGCGGGAGTAAATGAGCAGTTCTTC.

The chain carries TRBV5-8 and TRBJ2-5; unclear D gene. The CDR3 length is 15 residues. Between the trimmed V and J ends, which lost 4 bases and 0 bases, there was a span of 13 bases. Germline V CDR1 and CDR2: SGHTS, YDEGEE. CDR3 bases: TGTGCCAGCAGCCCCTCGGAGAGAGACCAAGAGACCCAGTACTTC. Residues: CASSPSERDQETQYF. The entire variable domain, with the rest obtained from reference TRBV5-8 and TRBJ2-5, is as follows: EAGVTQSPTHLIKTRGQQATLRCSPISGHTSVYWYQQALGLGLQFLLWYDEGEERNRGNFPPRFSGRQFPNYSSELNVNALELEDSALYLCASSPSERDQETQYFGPGTRLLVL.

Note on this clone: A read error may account for a junction end that differs from germline. The chain carries TRBV4-2 and TRBJ1-3; unclear D gene. This CDR3 region has 17 residues. CDR1 and CDR2 (germline): LGHNA, YNFKEQ. As DNA, the CDR3 is TGTGCCAGCAGTCAAGACATCCTGCCTCTTACCCGAAACACCATATATTTT. Protein product: CASSQDILPLTRNTIYF.

The chain has TRBV27 and TRBJ2-3; D gene unclear. CDR1 MNHEY and CDR2 SMNVEV come from the germline V gene (reference sequence). Trimming took off 4 bases at V and 2 bases at J, with 13 bases between the two ends. There are 15 residues in the CDR3. The CDR3 region has the DNA TGTGCCAGCAGTTCGGTCGTGTCCTTCACAGATACGCAGTATTTT. Translated: CASSSVVSFTDTQYF.

This clone was observed once. The V and J genes are TRBV28 and TRBJ2-7; the D call may be TRBD1 or TRBD2 (5 bases each). Germline CDR1 reads MDHEN; CDR2 reads SYDVKM. Trimming left V 0 bases short and J 4 bases short, with 7 bases between. The CDR3 is 13 residues long. The chain's CDR3 is CASSLWRGYEQYF. For the CDR3, the DNA is TGTGCCAGCAGTTTATGGAGGGGTTACGAGCAGTACTTC.

This chain uses TRBV9 with TRBJ1-4; 8 bases are a match to TRBD1. Losses at the gene ends were 0 bases for V and 4 bases for J; bases not matched to a gene: 2. Germline-derived CDR1 and CDR2 are SGDLS and YYNGEE. The CDR3 length is 15 residues. As DNA, the CDR3 is TGTGCCAGCAGCGTAGAACAGGGGGTTAATGAAAAACTGTTTTTT. Protein: CASSVEQGVNEKLFF.

The chain couples TRBV28 to TRBJ2-5, with TRBD2 as a possible D gene (6 bases). The CDR3 runs 15 residues. CDR1 MDHEN and CDR2 SYDVKM come from the germline V gene. Trimming took off 6 bases at V and 2 bases at J, with 16 bases between the two ends. The CDR3 region has the DNA TGTGCCAGCAGCGCGCCCGGGACTGTACAAGAGACCCAGTACTTC. This encodes CASSAPGTVQETQYF.

This clone was seen once. The J gene is TRBJ2-1, the V gene TRBV7-9, with 7 nucleotides matching TRBD1. CDR3 size: 15 residues. The junction had 10 bases not matched to a gene; V was cut back by 3 bases and J by 8 bases. Germline V gene data show CDR1 as SEHNR and CDR2 as FQNEAQ (reference sequence). CDR3 in DNA: TGTGCCAGCAGCTTTGGACAGGCTAGAATCGATGAGCAGTTCTTC. Its protein is CASSFGQARIDEQFF.

The chain links TRBV15 to TRBJ2-3; D is possibly TRBD1 or TRBD2 (5 bases each). Trimming stripped 1 base from V and 5 bases from J, with 16 bases between. CDR3 size: 16 residues. Germline-derived CDR1 and CDR2 are LNHNV and YYDKDF (reference sequence). CDR3 region: CATSRGTTGTGDTQYF. CDR3 in DNA: TGTGCCACCAGCAGAGGTACTACCGGGACCGGAGATACGCAGTATTTT.

This rearrangement joins TRBV9 to TRBJ2-2; D gene unclear. This CDR3 comprises 16 residues. Germline V CDR1 and CDR2: SGDLS, YYNGEE. V lost 10 bases to trimming and J lost 2 bases, with 21 bases between them. In nucleotides, the CDR3 is TGTGCCTCCGCTGGCAGTCCATTCTCTAACACCGGGGAGCTGTTTTTT. Residues: CASAGSPFSNTGELFF. Full variable domain (remainder filled in from reference TRBV9 and TRBJ2-2): DSGVTQTPKHLITATGQRVTLRCSPRSGDLSVYWYQQSLDQGLQFLIQYYNGEERAKGNILERFSAQQFPDLHSELNLSSLELGDSALYFCASAGSPFSNTGELFFGEGSRLTVL.

V and J are TRBV7-9 and TRBJ1-4; D gene ambiguous. The ends were cut back, 1 base at V and 0 bases at J, with 6 bases in the middle. Germline values: CDR1 SEHNR, CDR2 FQNEAQ (reference sequence). The CDR3 has 15 amino acids. CDR3 nucleotides: TGTGCCAGCAGCTTAGAGTTAGCAACTAATGAAAAACTGTTTTTT. This codes for CASSLELATNEKLFF.

The V gene is TRBV5-6, the J gene TRBJ2-7, with TRBD2 matching over 7 bases. Trimming cost V 1 base and J 3 bases; bases outside gene matches: 7. This CDR3 has 15 residues. Per germline, CDR1 SGHDT and CDR2 YYEEEE. CDR3 coding DNA: TGTGCCAGCAGCTTGATTACTAGCGCAAACTACGAGCAGTACTTC. It translates to CASSLITSANYEQYF.

This clone was counted only a few times. The V gene is TRBV7-2, the J gene TRBJ1-5; D gene uncertain. V gave up 5 bases and J gave up 1 base, with 9 bases separating them. CDR1 and CDR2 from the germline V gene are SGHTA and FQGNSA. The CDR3 is 14 residues long. CDR3: CASSDRRSNQPQHF. The CDR3 DNA reads as TGTGCCAGCAGCGACCGTAGGAGCAATCAGCCCCAGCATTTT.

The chain carries TRBV28 and TRBJ2-2; D gene ambiguous. The CDR3 is 13 residues long. Germline-derived CDR1 and CDR2 are MDHEN and SYDVKM. Deletions cut 3 bases from V and 3 bases from J, with 5 bases between. The CDR3 sequence is CASSFRDTGELFF. The CDR3 DNA reads TGTGCCAGCAGTTTCCGGGACACCGGGGAGCTGTTTTTT.